These 19 T cell receptor beta chains originate from one sample sequenced in a study of prognosis after radiotherapy for stage I lung cancer (dated by TCRdb to the early 2020s). For sequencing, an Illumina HiSeq 3000 was employed. Two rounds of multiplex PCR were used to amplify the TCR beta CDR3 region from genomic DNA. In the first round of PCR, primers specific to each TRBV and TRBJ gene were used, and the primer sequences are filed in Chinese patent CN105087789A. TCRdb trimmed public reads at Q25 via fastp, called clones via MiXCR and kept in-frame beta chains. Rows with a matching CDR3 protein are joined into one entry that keeps the most common DNA and genes. This sample lists some 35,000 distinct CDR3 sequences; approximately 29% were detected once. Roughly 26% of the sample is held by the ten biggest clonotypes. The source material was PBMCs, sampled before or after stereotactic body radiation therapy (not recorded which). The receptors were sampled from a donor aged 50 or older with non-small cell lung cancer.

Details on this clonotype: Its ends do not fully match the called genes, so a read error is possible. The chain has TRBV12-3 or TRBV12-4 and TRBJ1-5; D gene ambiguous. This CDR3 is 14 amino acids long. CDR3 protein: CASSLGQKNQPQHF. CDR3 DNA: TGTGCCAGCAGTTTAGGGCAGAAAAATCAACCCCAGCATTTT.

This clonotype has ten or more counts. This chain links TRBV5-4 with TRBJ2-7, with 11 bases matching TRBD1. Losses at the gene ends were 4 bases for V and 6 bases for J; bases not matched to a gene: 6. Germline values: CDR1 SGHNT, CDR2 YYREEE (reference sequence). This CDR3 has 14 residues. The CDR3 DNA reads as TGTGCCAGCAGCCCCCGGGACAGGGGGATCGAGCAGTACTTC. This gives the protein CASSPRDRGIEQYF.

This clonotype was detected many times. The rearrangement links TRBV30 to TRBJ1-2; D gene ambiguous. Germline V CDR1 and CDR2: GTSNPN, SVGIG (reference sequence). V dropped 2 bases and J dropped 8 bases, with 18 bases sitting between them. CDR3 length: 14 amino acids. This chain's CDR3 is CAWSPRAGLWGYTF. The CDR3 DNA is TGTGCCTGGAGTCCTCGGGCGGGGTTGTGGGGCTACACCTTC.

Ten or more counts support this clonotype. The chain has TRBV20-1 and TRBJ2-7, with D possibly being TRBD2 (6 bases). The length of the CDR3 is 13 residues. Trimming cost V 4 bases and J 5 bases, with 15 bases left between them. CDR1 is DFQATT, CDR2 SNEGSKA, per germline (reference sequence). The CDR3 protein is CSAISGTLDEQYF. In DNA, the CDR3 is TGCAGTGCTATCTCCGGGACTCTCGACGAGCAGTACTTC.

Many counts were recorded for this clonotype. J is TRBJ2-7 and V is TRBV30; D not resolved. Between the trimmed V and J ends, which lost 3 bases and 6 bases, there was a span of 12 bases. The CDR3 contains 12 residues. Germline-derived CDR1 and CDR2 are GTSNPN and SVGIG (reference sequence). The CDR3 sequence: CAWSPNGGEQYF. CDR3 in DNA: TGTGCCTGGAGCCCAAATGGCGGCGAGCAGTACTTC.

This clonotype showed up many times. The chain joins TRBV6-1 to TRBJ2-1, with 7 bases matching TRBD1. The CDR3 is 14 residues long. Germline V gives CDR1 MNHNS, CDR2 SASEGT. Losses at the gene ends were 5 bases for V and 5 bases for J; bases not matched to a gene: 6. The CDR3 DNA is TGTGCCAGCAGTCCTGGGACAGCGAACAATGAGCAGTTCTTC. Its protein product is CASSPGTANNEQFF.

For this clonotype: This probably arose from a read error, given a far larger clone one base away. The gene calls are TRBV6-4 and TRBJ2-7, with unresolved D. V was clipped by 3 bases and J by 3 bases, with 18 bases between them. Per the germline V gene, CDR1 is MRHNA and CDR2 is SNTAGT. The CDR3 runs 16 residues. The DNA of the CDR3 is TGTGCCAGCAGTGAAGCGCTGGTTCTCCGCGGCTACGAGCAGTACTTC. It is translated as CASSEALVLRGYEQYF.

J is TRBJ1-2 and V is TRBV27, with a possible D match to TRBD1 (6 bases). Germline CDR1 and CDR2: MNHEY and SMNVEV (reference sequence). The CDR3 extends over 17 amino acids. The V gene lost 8 bases and the J gene lost 2 bases, with 24 bases spanning the gap. CDR3 residues: CASRKGYRAGQNYGYTF. The CDR3, as DNA: TGTGCCAGCCGGAAAGGTTACAGGGCCGGCCAGAACTATGGCTACACCTTC.

There are many counts of this clonotype. This rearrangement joins TRBV4-1 to TRBJ2-1; TRBD2 agrees at 11 bases. Germline-derived CDR1 and CDR2 are MGHRA and YSYEKL. Germline trimming cut 4 bases from V and 2 bases from J; bases unmatched to any gene: 4. The CDR3 spans 16 residues. In nucleotides, the CDR3 is TGCGCCAGCAGCCGGAATAGCGGGGGGGCCTACAATGAGCAGTTCTTC. The encoded protein is CASSRNSGGAYNEQFF.

This CDR3 is CASSTPGRLLETQYF. The DNA of the CDR3 is TGTGCCAGCTCAACCCCGGGACGCCTACTAGAGACCCAGTACTTC. The gene calls are TRBV18 and TRBJ2-5; the D gene could be TRBD1 or TRBD2 (5 bases each). Germline-derived CDR1 and CDR2 are KGHSH and LQKENI. This CDR3 has 15 residues. V was shortened by 5 bases and J by 4 bases, with 17 bases between the two germline ends.

A remark on this clonotype: A much larger clonotype is one base distant, so this may be a read error. This chain links TRBV19 with TRBJ2-5; weak D call: TRBD1 (6 bases). Germline loops: CDR1 LNHDA, CDR2 SQIVND (reference sequence). CDR3 size: 13 residues. Trimming shortened V by 3 bases and J by 2 bases, and 7 bases separated the two germline ends. The CDR3 DNA follows: TGTGCCAGTAGTATGGACAGACAAGAGACCCAGTACTTC. Its protein is CASSMDRQETQYF.

J is TRBJ2-3 and V is TRBV5-1; TRBD2 matches at 11 bases. Germline assignment: CDR1 SGHRS and CDR2 YFSETQ. V was clipped by 2 bases and J by 5 bases; unmatched bases: 10. The CDR3 consists of 17 residues. The CDR3 loop is CASSLYQLAGDVDTQYF. The CDR3 DNA is TGCGCCAGCAGCTTATACCAACTAGCGGGGGATGTAGATACGCAGTATTTT.

Within the sample, this clonotype is medium-sized (0.01 to 0.1%). The gene calls are TRBV19 and TRBJ2-5, with unresolved D. TRBJ2-1 explains the end of the DNA better; the J call may be wrong. Germline lookup yields CDR1 LNHDA and CDR2 SQIVND (reference sequence). The CDR3 loop spans 13 amino acids. CDR3 bases: TGTGCCAGTAGTAGGGTCCCAGTTACTGAGCAGTTCTTC. Protein product: CASSRVPVTEQFF.

The chain recombines TRBV5-1 with TRBJ1-2; D uncertain. V gave up 0 bases and J gave up 3 bases, with 9 bases separating them. The germline V gene encodes CDR1 SGHRS and CDR2 YFSETQ. The CDR3 length is 14 residues. The chain's CDR3 is CASSLAAWDYGYTF. CDR3 sequence (DNA): TGCGCCAGCAGCTTGGCCGCTTGGGACTATGGCTACACCTTC.

This clonotype has a count of ten or more. The chain carries TRBV5-1 and TRBJ2-4; TRBD2 matches 10 bases. The CDR3 contains 16 residues. V shed 5 bases and J 0 bases; nucleotides not matched to a gene: 5. Per germline, CDR1 SGHRS and CDR2 YFSETQ. CDR3 amino acids: CASSSGGTLAKNIQYF. In DNA, the CDR3 is TGCGCCAGCAGTAGCGGGGGGACCCTAGCCAAAAACATTCAGTACTTC.

This clonotype was counted a few times. The chain links TRBV18 to TRBJ2-3; 12 bases are shared with TRBD2. Trimming cost V 3 bases and J 3 bases; bases outside gene matches: 7. The CDR3 runs 17 residues. Per germline, CDR1 KGHSH and CDR2 LQKENI. DNA of the CDR3: TGTGCCAGCTCACCGAGATTACTAGCGGGGGGTACAGATACGCAGTATTTT. Residues: CASSPRLLAGGTDTQYF. Drawing the rest from reference TRBV18 and TRBJ2-3, the complete variable domain is NAGVMQNPRHLVRRRGQEARLRCSPMKGHSHVYWYRQLPEEGLKFMVYLQKENIIDESGMPKERFSAEFPKEGPSILRIQQVVRGDSAAYFCASSPRLLAGGTDTQYFGPGTRLTVL.

In this sample, this clonotype is medium-sized (0.01 to 0.1%). The chain joins TRBV6-1 to TRBJ2-7; D perhaps matches TRBD1 (5 bases). This CDR3 spans 13 amino acids. Germline V gene sequence: CDR1 MNHNS, CDR2 SASEGT. Between the trimmed V and J ends, which lost 7 bases and 7 bases, there was a span of 17 bases. The CDR3 DNA follows: TGTGCCAGCATTCGGGCAGGGTTAAAGGAGCAGTACTTC. Protein sequence: CASIRAGLKEQYF.

There are many counts of this clonotype. The germline gene is not matched at one end of the junction; a read error may be the cause. J is TRBJ1-1 and V is TRBV15; D not resolved. The CDR3 sequence is 13 residues long. Germline assignment: CDR1 LNHNV and CDR2 YYDKDF (reference sequence). This CDR3 is CATSRDRGFEALF. The CDR3 nucleotides read TGTGCCACCAGCAGAGATCGCGGCTTTGAAGCTCTCTTT. Together with reference TRBV15 and TRBJ1-1, the CDR3 gives the full variable domain: DAMVIQNPRYQVTQFGKPVTLSCSQTLNHNVMYWYQQKSSQAPKLLFHYYDKDFNNEADTPDNFQSRRPNTSFCFLDIRSPGLGDTAMYLCATSRDRGFEALFGQGTRLTVV.

This clonotype was seen ten or more times. The chain couples TRBV3-1 to TRBJ1-2, with 7 positions matching TRBD1. Germline CDR1 and CDR2: LGHDT and YNNKEL (reference sequence). This CDR3 contains 14 residues. The J segment lost 2 bases and the V segment lost 4 bases, leaving 4 bases of the junction unmatched. For the CDR3, the DNA is TGTGCCAGCAGCCTGGGACAGATGAACTATGGCTACACCTTC. Translated, it gives CASSLGQMNYGYTF.